The clone carrying this T cell receptor (beta chain) appeared a few times. The antigen is undetermined. The length of the CDR3 is 15 residues. The germline gives CDR1 SEHNR, CDR2 FQNEAQ (reference sequence). V shed 5 bases, J shed 1 base, and the junction held 6 bases outside the gene matches. Healthy bone marrow donors made up the donors. PCR amplification relied on 60 Vbeta primers (plus 13 Jbeta primers). Profiling relied on immunoSEQ multiplex PCR, and the TCRdb table lists in-frame clones only, not all of them. The profile shows roughly 200,000 clones, over 65% of them singletons. This sample was included in a study of cytomegalovirus exposure and HLA in healthy donors. The study's findings and limits: In a later analysis, a missense DCLRE1C variant was linked to TCR beta V- and J-gene trimming. Most subjects' HLA-A and HLA-B alleles were reportedly predicted from TCR beta sequences.

The V gene is TRBV7-9, the J gene TRBJ1-1; 8 nucleotides match TRBD1. Sequences were obtained from PBMCs. This clonotype was obtained from a man in his 60s in good health and CMV-seronegative. Here the CDR3 reads CASSRGTGQNTEAFF. CDR3 sequence (DNA): TGTGCCAGCAGCCGAGGGACAGGACAGAACACTGAAGCTTTCTTT. The complete variable domain, with remaining parts taken from reference TRBV7-9 and TRBJ1-1, reads DTGVSQNPRHKITKRGQNVTFRCDPISEHNRLYWYRQTLGQGPEFLTYFQNEAQLEKSRLLSDRFSAERPKGSFSTLEIQRTEQGDSAMYLCASSRGTGQNTEAFFGQGTRLTVV.